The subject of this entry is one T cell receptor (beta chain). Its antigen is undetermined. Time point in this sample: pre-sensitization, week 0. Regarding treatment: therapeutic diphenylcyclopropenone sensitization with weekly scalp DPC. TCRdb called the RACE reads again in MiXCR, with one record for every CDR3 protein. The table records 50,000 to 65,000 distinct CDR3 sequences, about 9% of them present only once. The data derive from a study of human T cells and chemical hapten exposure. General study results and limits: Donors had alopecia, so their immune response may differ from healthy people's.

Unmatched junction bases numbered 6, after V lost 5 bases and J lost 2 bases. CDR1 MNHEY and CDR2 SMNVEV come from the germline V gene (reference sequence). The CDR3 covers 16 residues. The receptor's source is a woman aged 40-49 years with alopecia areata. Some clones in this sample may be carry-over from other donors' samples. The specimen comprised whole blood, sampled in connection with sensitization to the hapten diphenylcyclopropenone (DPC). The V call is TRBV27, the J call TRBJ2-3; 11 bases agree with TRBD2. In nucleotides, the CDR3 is TGTGCCAGCAGTCCATTTAGCGGGGGGGCCACAGATACGCAGTATTTT. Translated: CASSPFSGGATDTQYF.